This TCR beta chain was documented in a study of T-cell reconstitution after alpha-beta-depleted transplantation in children (dated by TCRdb to between 2015 and 2016). Describing the broader study: T-cell immune reconstitution after TCRalphabeta/CD19-depleted allogeneic hematopoietic cell transplantation in children was quantitatively tracked in the study by means of TCR repertoire profiling. Study-wide findings and limitations: In some patients, high TCRbeta diversity at day 60 was attributed to recipient T cells and intrathymic progenitors that had survived conditioning. Over the following months the frequencies of hyperexpanded clones went down, and after one year T-cell counts and TCRbeta diversity were mostly credited to newly produced T cells. About two months after transplant, the apparently early recovery of alphabetaT-cell counts reportedly depended on just several hundred clones that had expanded rapidly and came from non-depleted graft cells.

The germline V gene (reference sequence) provides CDR1 LNHNV and CDR2 YYDKDF. The CDR3 has 13 amino acids, counting the end cysteine and phenylalanine. This entry keeps only the CDR3 DNA: 39 bases, framed from base 1. Trimmed from V: 9 bases; trimmed from J: 4 bases; junction bases lacking a gene match: 8. Library construction relied on PCR. Sequencing instrument: Illumina HiSeq 2500. Molecular barcoding was employed in the preparation of TCR libraries, with unique molecular identifiers being used to normalize TCRbeta repertoire quantification. TCRdb redid the processing of the public reads, applying fastp at Q25 and MiXCR, and retained in-frame beta chains. Each CDR3 protein gets just one entry, which takes the most common genes and DNA from the rows behind it. The sample includes some 840,000 distinct CDR3 sequences, with less than 20% observed a single time. The ten biggest clones cover about 4.6% of the sample.

Notes on this clonotype: What this receptor recognizes is not known. Base qualities were left out, and no much larger clone turns up one base away.

The label giving this sample's treatment or condition can be read as: allogeneic hematopoietic cell transplantation with graft depleted of TCRalphabeta T cells and CD19 B cells. Transplant recipients were children who received TCRalphabeta/CD19-depleted allogeneic hematopoietic cell grafts. The sequencing here drew on PBMCs, mostly from graft donor cells, taken 360 days after TCRalphabeta/CD19-depleted stem cell transplant. This sequence was found in a male patient younger than 18 who had a stem cell transplant for acute lymphoblastic leukemia, so the T cells may come from the graft donor. The V gene is TRBV15 and the J gene is TRBJ1-1, with 7 junctional bases fitting TRBD1. The CDR3 region: CATQASGGTEAFF. The DNA reads TGTGCCACGCAGGCCTCAGGGGGCACTGAAGCTTTCTTT.